This TCR beta chain stems from a study of naive and memory T cell subsets. Four PCR rounds used nested alpha and beta constant region primers plus the SP2 primer. TCRdb independently ran MiXCR on the UMI-ligation and nested PCR reads; one entry per CDR3 protein. The table shows approximately 21,000 distinct CDR3 sequences, with around 6% occurring only once. Regarding treatment: skin biopsy from PPD injection site in Mantoux-positive individual. A UMI-containing oligonucleotide was joined by 3' ligation to the TCR cDNA template. Germline assignment: CDR1 MNHEY and CDR2 SVGEGT. This CDR3 is 14 amino acids long. Germline trimming cut 5 bases from V and 3 bases from J; bases unmatched to any gene: 3. By proportion, this clonotype is medium-sized.

The TCR sequence derives from an adult in good health. V is TRBV6-2 or TRBV6-3 and J is TRBJ2-2, with TRBD2 identical over 7 bases. The sample consisted of skin, taken from a tuberculin skin test site. Here the CDR3 reads CASSVAGDTGELFF. In nucleotides, the CDR3 is TGTGCCAGCAGTGTGGCGGGAGACACCGGGGAGCTGTTTTTT.